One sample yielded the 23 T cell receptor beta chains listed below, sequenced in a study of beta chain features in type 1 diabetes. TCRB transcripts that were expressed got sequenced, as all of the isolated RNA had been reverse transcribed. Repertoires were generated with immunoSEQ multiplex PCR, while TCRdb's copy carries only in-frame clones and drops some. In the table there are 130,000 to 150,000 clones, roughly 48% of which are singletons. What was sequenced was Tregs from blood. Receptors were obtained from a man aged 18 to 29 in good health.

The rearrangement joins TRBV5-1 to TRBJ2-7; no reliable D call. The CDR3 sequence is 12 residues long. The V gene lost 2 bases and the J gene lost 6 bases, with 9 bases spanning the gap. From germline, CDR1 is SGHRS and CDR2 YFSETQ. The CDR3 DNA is TGCGCCAGCAGCTTCTCAGGTTTCGAGCAGTACTTC. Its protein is CASSFSGFEQYF.

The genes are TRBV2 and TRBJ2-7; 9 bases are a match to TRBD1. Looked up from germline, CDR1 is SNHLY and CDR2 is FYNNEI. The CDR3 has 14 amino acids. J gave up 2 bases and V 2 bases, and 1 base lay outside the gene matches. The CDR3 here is CASSEWTGAYEQYF. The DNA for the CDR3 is TGTGCCAGCAGTGAATGGACAGGGGCCTACGAGCAGTACTTC.

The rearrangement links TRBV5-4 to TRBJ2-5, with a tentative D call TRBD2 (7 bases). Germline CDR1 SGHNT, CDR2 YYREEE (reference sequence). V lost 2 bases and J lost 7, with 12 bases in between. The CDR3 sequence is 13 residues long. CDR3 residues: CASSLQGGGTQYF. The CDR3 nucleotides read TGTGCCAGCAGCTTACAGGGAGGGGGGACCCAGTACTTC.

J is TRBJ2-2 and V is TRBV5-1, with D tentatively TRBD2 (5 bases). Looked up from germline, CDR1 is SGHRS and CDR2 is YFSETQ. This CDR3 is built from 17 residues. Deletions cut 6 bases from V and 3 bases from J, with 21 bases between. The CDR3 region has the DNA TGCGCCAGCACCCGGACCAGCCTGAGGACTTACACCGGGGAGCTGTTTTTT. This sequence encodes CASTRTSLRTYTGELFF.

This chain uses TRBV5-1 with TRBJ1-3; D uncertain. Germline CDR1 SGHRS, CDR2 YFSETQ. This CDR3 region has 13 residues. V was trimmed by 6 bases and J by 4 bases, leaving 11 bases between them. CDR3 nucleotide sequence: TGCGCCAGCAAGTCACAGATCGGAAACACCATATATTTT. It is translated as CASKSQIGNTIYF.

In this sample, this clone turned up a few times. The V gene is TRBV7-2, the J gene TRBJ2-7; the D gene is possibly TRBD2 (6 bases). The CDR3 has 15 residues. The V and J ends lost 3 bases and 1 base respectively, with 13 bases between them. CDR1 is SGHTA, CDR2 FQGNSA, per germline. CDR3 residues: CASSFQGGASYEQYF. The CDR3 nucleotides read TGTGCCAGCAGCTTCCAGGGCGGGGCATCCTACGAGCAGTACTTC.

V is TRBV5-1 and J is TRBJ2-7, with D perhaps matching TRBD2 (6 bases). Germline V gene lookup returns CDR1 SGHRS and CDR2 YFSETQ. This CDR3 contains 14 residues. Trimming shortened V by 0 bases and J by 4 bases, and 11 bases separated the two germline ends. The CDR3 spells CASSLAGAEYEQYF. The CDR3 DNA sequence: TGCGCCAGCAGCTTGGCGGGAGCTGAGTACGAGCAGTACTTC.

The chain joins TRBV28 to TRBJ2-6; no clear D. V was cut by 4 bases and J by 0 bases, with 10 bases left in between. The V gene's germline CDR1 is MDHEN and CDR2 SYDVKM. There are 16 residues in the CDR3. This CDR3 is CASSWAQTSGANVLTF. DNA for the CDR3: TGTGCCAGCAGTTGGGCTCAAACCTCTGGGGCCAACGTCCTGACTTTC.

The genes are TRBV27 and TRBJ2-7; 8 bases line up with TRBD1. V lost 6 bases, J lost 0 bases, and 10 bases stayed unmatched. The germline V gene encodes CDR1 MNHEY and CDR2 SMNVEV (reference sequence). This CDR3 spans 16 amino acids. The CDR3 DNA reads TGTGCCAGCAGCCCCAGACAGGGGCTGAGCTCCTACGAGCAGTACTTC. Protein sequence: CASSPRQGLSSYEQYF.

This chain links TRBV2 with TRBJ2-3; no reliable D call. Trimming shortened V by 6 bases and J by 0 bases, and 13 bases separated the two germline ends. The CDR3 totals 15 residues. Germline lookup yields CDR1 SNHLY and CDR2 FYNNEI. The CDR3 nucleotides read TGTGCCAGCAGGCCTCCCAGCGTCAGCACAGATACGCAGTATTTT. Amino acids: CASRPPSVSTDTQYF.

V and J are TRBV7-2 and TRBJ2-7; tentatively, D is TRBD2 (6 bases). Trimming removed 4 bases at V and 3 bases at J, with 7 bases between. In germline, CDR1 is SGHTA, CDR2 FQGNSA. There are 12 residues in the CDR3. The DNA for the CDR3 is TGTGCCAGCAGCTGGGGACTCTACGAGCAGTACTTC. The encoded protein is CASSWGLYEQYF. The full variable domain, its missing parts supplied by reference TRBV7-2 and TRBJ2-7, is GAGVSQSPSNKVTEKGKDVELRCDPISGHTALYWYRQSLGQGLEFLIYFQGNSAPDKSGLPSDRFSAERTGGSVSTLTIQRTQQEDSAVYLCASSWGLYEQYFGPGTRLTVT.

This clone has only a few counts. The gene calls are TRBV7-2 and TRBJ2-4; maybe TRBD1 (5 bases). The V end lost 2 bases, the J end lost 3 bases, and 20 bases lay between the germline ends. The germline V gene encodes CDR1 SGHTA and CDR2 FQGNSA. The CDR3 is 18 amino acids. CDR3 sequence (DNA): TGTGCCAGCAGCTTATTTTGGGGCGTGGTGCCCAACAAAAACATTCAGTACTTC. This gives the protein CASSLFWGVVPNKNIQYF.

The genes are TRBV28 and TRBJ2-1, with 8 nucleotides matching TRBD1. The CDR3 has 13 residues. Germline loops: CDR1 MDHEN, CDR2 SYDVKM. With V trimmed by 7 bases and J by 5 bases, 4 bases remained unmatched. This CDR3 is CASKRTGNNEQFF. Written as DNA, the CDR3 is TGTGCCAGCAAGAGGACAGGGAACAATGAGCAGTTCTTC.

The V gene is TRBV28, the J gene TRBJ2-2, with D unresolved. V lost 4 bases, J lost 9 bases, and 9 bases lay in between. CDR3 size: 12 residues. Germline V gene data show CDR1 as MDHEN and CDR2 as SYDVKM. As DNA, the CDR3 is TGTGCCAGCAGTTCTAGTTTCCGGGAGCTGTTTTTT. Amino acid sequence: CASSSSFRELFF.

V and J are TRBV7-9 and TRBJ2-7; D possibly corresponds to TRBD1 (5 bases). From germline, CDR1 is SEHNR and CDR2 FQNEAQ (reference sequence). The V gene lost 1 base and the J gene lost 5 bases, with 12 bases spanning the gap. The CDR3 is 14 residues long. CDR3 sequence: CASSLVQSGNEQYF. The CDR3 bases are TGTGCCAGCAGCTTAGTTCAGTCAGGGAACGAGCAGTACTTC.

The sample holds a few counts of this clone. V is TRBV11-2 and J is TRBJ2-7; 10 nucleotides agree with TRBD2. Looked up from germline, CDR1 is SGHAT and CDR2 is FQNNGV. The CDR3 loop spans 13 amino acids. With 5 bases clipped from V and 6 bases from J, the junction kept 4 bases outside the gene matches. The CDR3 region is CASSQAGGSEQYF. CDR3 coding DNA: TGTGCCAGCAGCCAAGCGGGAGGGTCCGAGCAGTACTTC.

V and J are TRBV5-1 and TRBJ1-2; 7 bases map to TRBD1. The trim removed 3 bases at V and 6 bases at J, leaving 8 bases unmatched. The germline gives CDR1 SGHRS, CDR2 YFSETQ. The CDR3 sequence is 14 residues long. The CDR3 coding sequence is TGCGCCAGCAGCTACGGACAGGTAGATCATGGCTACACCTTC. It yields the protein CASSYGQVDHGYTF. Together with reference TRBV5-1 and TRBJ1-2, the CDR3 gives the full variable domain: KAGVTQTPRYLIKTRGQQVTLSCSPISGHRSVSWYQQTPGQGLQFLFEYFSETQRNKGNFPGRFSGRQFSNSRSEMNVSTLELGDSALYLCASSYGQVDHGYTFGSGTRLTVV.

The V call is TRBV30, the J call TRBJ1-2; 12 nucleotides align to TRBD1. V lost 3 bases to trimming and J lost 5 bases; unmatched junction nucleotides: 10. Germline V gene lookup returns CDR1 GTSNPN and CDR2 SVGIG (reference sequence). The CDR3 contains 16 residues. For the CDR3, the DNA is TGTGCCTGGAGCAGGGGGGGACAGGGGGCAAGATATGGCTACACCTTC. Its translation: CAWSRGGQGARYGYTF.

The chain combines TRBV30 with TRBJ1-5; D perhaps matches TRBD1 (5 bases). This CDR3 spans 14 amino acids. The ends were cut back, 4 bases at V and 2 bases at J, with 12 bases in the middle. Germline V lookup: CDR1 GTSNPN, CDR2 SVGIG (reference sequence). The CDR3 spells CAWIGEGGNQPQHF. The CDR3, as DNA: TGTGCCTGGATAGGGGAAGGAGGCAATCAGCCCCAGCATTTT.

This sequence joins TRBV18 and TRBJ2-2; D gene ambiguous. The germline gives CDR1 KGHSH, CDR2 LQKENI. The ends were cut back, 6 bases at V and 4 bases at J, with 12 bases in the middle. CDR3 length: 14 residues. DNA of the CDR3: TGTGCCAGCTCGGAACCCTCGGGCACCGGGGAGCTGTTTTTT. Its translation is CASSEPSGTGELFF.

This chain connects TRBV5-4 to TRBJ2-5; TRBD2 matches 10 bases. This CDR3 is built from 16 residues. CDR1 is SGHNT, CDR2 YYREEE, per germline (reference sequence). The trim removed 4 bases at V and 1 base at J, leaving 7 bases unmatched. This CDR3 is CASSRPLAGVQETQYF. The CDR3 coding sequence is TGTGCCAGCAGCCGACCTCTAGCGGGAGTCCAAGAGACCCAGTACTTC.

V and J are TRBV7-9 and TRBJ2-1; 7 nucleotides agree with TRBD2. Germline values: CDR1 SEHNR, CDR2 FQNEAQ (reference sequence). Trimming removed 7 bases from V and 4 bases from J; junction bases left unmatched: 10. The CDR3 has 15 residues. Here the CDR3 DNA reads TGTGCCAGCAAAGGAACCGGGCGGGGGTACAATGAGCAGTTCTTC. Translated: CASKGTGRGYNEQFF.

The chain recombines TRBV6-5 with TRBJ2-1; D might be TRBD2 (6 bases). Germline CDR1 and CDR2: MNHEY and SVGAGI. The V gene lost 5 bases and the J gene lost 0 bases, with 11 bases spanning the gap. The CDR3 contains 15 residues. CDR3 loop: CASSLAPNSYNEQFF. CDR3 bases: TGTGCCAGCAGTCTAGCGCCGAACTCCTACAATGAGCAGTTCTTC.